This TCR beta chain was identified in a study of cytomegalovirus exposure and HLA in healthy donors. Study-wide results and caveats: CMV serostatus stood as the only immune exposure information on hand.

This CDR3 has 12 residues. The V end was cut by 0 bases, the J end by 5 bases, with 5 bases between. Germline V gene lookup returns CDR1 KGHSY and CDR2 FQNENV. Donors were ostensibly healthy at sampling, although undocumented immune exposures were probable. With regard to this clone: The antigen remains undetermined.

A multiplex PCR was run with 60 Vbeta primers and 13 Jbeta primers. Method: immunoSEQ multiplex PCR; TCRdb's copy keeps in-frame clones and lacks some. This sample has about 120,000 clones, with about three quarters found just once. What was sequenced was PBMCs. The sequence was obtained from a woman aged 40 to 55 in good health and CMV-seropositive. J is TRBJ2-7 and V is TRBV16, with D maybe TRBD1 (5 bases). CDR3 bases: TGTGCCAGCAGCCAATCCAGGGACGAGCAGTACTTC. Encoded protein: CASSQSRDEQYF. The full variable domain, completed using reference TRBV16 and TRBJ2-7, is GEEVAQTPKHLVRGEGQKAKLYCAPIKGHSYVFWYQQVLKNEFKFLISFQNENVFDETGMPKERFSAKCLPNSPCSLEIQATKLEDSAVYFCASSQSRDEQYFGPGTRLTVT.